The T cell receptor beta chain described here comes from a study of control samples from healthy donors and cancer patients. Some clones are missing from TCRdb's copy, which holds only in-frame ones; the method was immunoSEQ multiplex PCR. The sample carries 350,000 to 450,000 clones, 75% to 95% recorded once. Trimming left V 5 bases short and J 6 bases short, with 17 bases between. Germline V gives CDR1 MDHEN, CDR2 SYDVKM. The CDR3 has 14 residues. This rearrangement joins TRBV28 to TRBJ2-7; D may be TRBD1 or TRBD2 (6 bases each). The material sequenced was PBMCs. The TCR sequence derives from a man aged 35 to 55 with head and neck cancer. Here the CDR3 DNA reads TGTGCCAGCAGTGTTCTGGAGGGGGGACGCGAGCAGTACTTC. Protein sequence: CASSVLEGGREQYF. Drawing the rest from reference TRBV28 and TRBJ2-7, the complete variable domain is DVKVTQSSRYLVKRTGEKVFLECVQDMDHENMFWYRQDPGLGLRLIYFSYDVKMKEKGDIPEGYSVSREKKERFSLILESASTNQTSMYLCASSVLEGGREQYFGPGTRLTVT.